One and the same sample provided the 21 T cell receptor beta chains below, sequenced in a study of T cell repertoires in cytomegalovirus infection. TCRdb called the reads again in MiXCR, with one record for every CDR3 protein. The data show roughly 280,000 distinct CDR3 sequences, approximately 15% seen once. The source material was PBMCs. These receptors were taken from a human donor in good health (CMV status not recorded). Some clones in this sample may be carry-over from other donors' samples.

This clonotype was found many times. The CDR3 sequence: CASSRPGHRYEQYF. The CDR3 DNA sequence: TGTGCCAGCAGCCGGCCGGGACATCGCTACGAGCAGTACTTC. This chain connects TRBV7-2 to TRBJ2-7; D may be TRBD1 (6 bases). Germline V gene data show CDR1 as SGHTA and CDR2 as FQGNSA. V lost 5 bases and J lost 3, with 14 bases in between. This CDR3 is 14 amino acids long. The full variable domain, completed using reference TRBV7-2 and TRBJ2-7, is GAGVSQSPSNKVTEKGKDVELRCDPISGHTALYWYRQSLGQGLEFLIYFQGNSAPDKSGLPSDRFSAERTGGSVSTLTIQRTQQEDSAVYLCASSRPGHRYEQYFGPGTRLTVT.

In its sample, this clonotype was seen a few times. This chain joins TRBV7-3 and TRBJ2-3; D gene ambiguous. The germline gives CDR1 SGHTA, CDR2 FQGTGA. The CDR3 consists of 13 residues. Trimming took off 2 bases at V and 6 bases at J, with 9 bases between the two ends. The CDR3 DNA follows: TGTGCCAGCAGCTTACTCACCCCGGATACGCAGTATTTT. Protein: CASSLLTPDTQYF.

A few counts support this clonotype. J is TRBJ2-1 and V is TRBV10-3; 7 bases are a match to TRBD2. The CDR3 has 12 residues. The trim removed 10 bases at V and 7 bases at J, leaving 7 bases unmatched. The germline CDR1 and CDR2 sequences are ENHRY and SYGVKD. DNA of the CDR3: TGTGCCACCTCCCCGGGAGGAAATGAGCAGTTCTTC. The encoded protein is CATSPGGNEQFF.

This clonotype was counted ten times or more. The V and J genes are TRBV10-3 and TRBJ2-6, with D maybe TRBD1 (5 bases). The germline gives CDR1 ENHRY, CDR2 SYGVKD. This CDR3 is built from 16 residues. Trimming cost V 0 bases and J 0 bases, with 6 bases left between them. CDR3 in amino acids: CAISESTASGANVLTF. The CDR3 region has the DNA TGTGCCATCAGTGAGTCGACAGCCTCTGGGGCCAACGTCCTGACTTTC.

This clonotype was seen more than once but under ten times. The chain uses TRBV7-3 and TRBJ1-6; D not certain. CDR1 and CDR2 (germline): SGHTA, FQGTGA. CDR3 length equals 13 residues. V was clipped by 0 bases and J by 6 bases, with 3 bases between them. CDR3 region: CASSLTVNSPLHF. The DNA for the CDR3 is TGTGCCAGCAGCTTAACAGTTAATTCACCCCTCCACTTT.

This chain joins TRBV29-1 and TRBJ2-5; D remains ambiguous. CDR3 length equals 12 residues. V lost 7 bases and J 0 bases, leaving 9 bases between the germline ends. Germline CDR1 and CDR2: SQVTM and ANQGSEA. DNA for the CDR3: TGCAGCGCCACAGAGTACCAAGAGACCCAGTACTTC. Translated: CSATEYQETQYF.

The table lists this clonotype with many counts. The CDR3 DNA sequence: TGTGCCATCAGTGACCCGGGAGCGGGGTCCTACAATGAGCAGTTCTTC. Translation: CAISDPGAGSYNEQFF. This chain uses TRBV10-3 with TRBJ2-1, with 7 bases that match TRBD2. V shed 3 bases and J 1 base; nucleotides not matched to a gene: 6. The CDR3 consists of 16 residues. CDR1 and CDR2 from the germline V gene are ENHRY and SYGVKD.

This clonotype was observed many times. The V gene is TRBV5-4, the J gene TRBJ1-1; a weak D match, TRBD1 (6 bases). This CDR3 comprises 16 residues. Germline loops: CDR1 SGHNT, CDR2 YYREEE (reference sequence). V gave up 4 bases and J gave up 1 base, with 17 bases separating them. The CDR3 loop is CASSAGQLTKNTEAFF. In DNA form, the CDR3 reads TGTGCCAGCAGCGCAGGACAGCTAACGAAGAACACTGAAGCTTTCTTT. The complete variable domain, with remaining parts taken from reference TRBV5-4 and TRBJ1-1, reads ETGVTQSPTHLIKTRGQQVTLRCSSQSGHNTVSWYQQALGQGPQFIFQYYREEENGRGNFPPRFSGLQFPNYSSELNVNALELDDSALYLCASSAGQLTKNTEAFFGQGTRLTVV.

In its sample, this clonotype was seen many times. This chain joins TRBV7-2 and TRBJ2-7; D is unclear. The CDR3 has 14 amino acids. CDR1 and CDR2 (germline): SGHTA, FQGNSA. With 5 bases removed from V and 0 bases from J, the gap between germline ends came to 11 bases. The CDR3 bases are TGTGCCAGCAGCCCACCAACGGCCTCCTACGAGCAGTACTTC. The encoded protein is CASSPPTASYEQYF.

This clonotype was picked up a small number of times. The rearrangement links TRBV23-1 to TRBJ2-5, with 9 bases lining up with TRBD1. TRBV23-1 is known as an ORF, though its function is uncertain. V lost 2 bases to trimming and J lost 6 bases; unmatched junction nucleotides: 10. The CDR3 totals 16 residues. The CDR3 DNA is TGCGCCAGCAGTCAAGCGACAGGGGGTGGTTGGAAGACCCAGTACTTC. As protein: CASSQATGGGWKTQYF.

Many counts were recorded for this clonotype. V and J are TRBV28 and TRBJ2-3; 7 nucleotides agree with TRBD1. This CDR3 spans 14 amino acids. V gave up 4 bases and J gave up 2 bases; unmatched junction bases: 3. Per the germline V gene, CDR1 is MDHEN and CDR2 is SYDVKM. The CDR3 here is CASSSGTATDTQYF. In nucleotides, the CDR3 is TGTGCCAGCAGTTCCGGGACAGCCACAGATACGCAGTATTTT.

This clonotype showed up just a few times. The chain is built from TRBV2 and TRBJ2-5, with 16 bases aligning to TRBD2. CDR1 and CDR2 (germline): SNHLY, FYNNEI. Unmatched junction bases numbered 8, after V lost 6 bases and J lost 4 bases. The CDR3 runs to 17 residues. The DNA for the CDR3 is TGTGCCAGCAGCCCCGGGACTAGCGGGGGGGCCGGAGAGACCCAGTACTTC. Translating it yields CASSPGTSGGAGETQYF.

This chain links TRBV28 with TRBJ2-2, with a weak D call TRBD2 (7 bases). V was trimmed by 6 bases and J by 0 bases, leaving 11 bases between them. Germline V lookup: CDR1 MDHEN, CDR2 SYDVKM. This CDR3 has 15 amino acids. In DNA form, the CDR3 reads TGTGCCAGCAGAAGGGGGGGCGCGAACACCGGGGAGCTGTTTTTT. Amino acids: CASRRGGANTGELFF.

This clonotype was recorded at least ten times. The gene calls are TRBV7-2 and TRBJ2-3; a weak D match, TRBD2 (5 bases). This CDR3 spans 13 amino acids. Trimming left V 6 bases short and J 2 bases short, with 9 bases between. Germline V lookup: CDR1 SGHTA, CDR2 FQGNSA. CDR3 in amino acids: CASSPGNTDTQYF. CDR3 DNA sequence: TGTGCCAGCAGTCCCGGGAACACAGATACGCAGTATTTT. Based on the CDR3 plus reference TRBV7-2 and TRBJ2-3, the full variable domain is GAGVSQSPSNKVTEKGKDVELRCDPISGHTALYWYRQSLGQGLEFLIYFQGNSAPDKSGLPSDRFSAERTGGSVSTLTIQRTQQEDSAVYLCASSPGNTDTQYFGPGTRLTVL.

This clonotype appeared many times. V and J are TRBV7-3 and TRBJ2-1; tentatively, D is TRBD2 (6 bases). Trimming took off 4 bases at V and 4 bases at J, with 8 bases between the two ends. The CDR3 is 13 amino acids. Germline V gene sequence: CDR1 SGHTA, CDR2 FQGTGA. The CDR3 nucleotides are TGTGCCAGCAGCTCGGGACTGTACAATGAGCAGTTCTTC. It is translated as CASSSGLYNEQFF.

Many counts were recorded for this clonotype. The chain combines TRBV12-3 or TRBV12-4 with TRBJ2-6, with D unresolved. The CDR3 consists of 13 residues. Between the trimmed V and J ends, which lost 6 bases and 4 bases, there was a span of 7 bases. The CDR3 reads CASSPTGANVLTF. The CDR3 nucleotides are TGTGCCAGCAGCCCTACCGGGGCCAACGTCCTGACTTTC.

This chain joins TRBV20-1 and TRBJ2-7, with 14 bases fitting TRBD2. With V trimmed by 2 bases and J by 5 bases, 5 bases remained unmatched. Per the germline V gene, CDR1 is DFQATT and CDR2 is SNEGSKA (reference sequence). The CDR3 length is 15 residues. CDR3 region: CSARLTSGRADEQYF. CDR3 coding DNA: TGCAGTGCTAGACTGACTAGCGGGAGGGCCGACGAGCAGTACTTC.

This clonotype was picked up many times. This sequence joins TRBV7-2 and TRBJ2-5, with 10 bases lining up with TRBD1. V lost 1 base to trimming and J lost 4 bases; unmatched junction nucleotides: 3. Per germline, CDR1 SGHTA and CDR2 FQGNSA. The CDR3 extends over 15 amino acids. CDR3 sequence reads: CASSLGGTGVETQYF. The CDR3 nucleotides read TGTGCCAGCAGCTTAGGAGGGACAGGGGTAGAGACCCAGTACTTC.

This clonotype showed up many times. The chain recombines TRBV7-8 with TRBJ2-2, with TRBD2 identical over 10 bases. The CDR3 sequence is 16 residues long. CDR1 SGHVS and CDR2 FQNEAQ come from the germline V gene. The trim removed 5 bases at V and 7 bases at J, leaving 10 bases unmatched. CDR3 sequence reads: CASSPPSGRVDGELFF. In nucleotides, the CDR3 is TGTGCCAGCAGCCCCCCGAGCGGGAGGGTGGACGGGGAGCTGTTTTTT. The variable domain in full, with the rest retrieved from reference TRBV7-8 and TRBJ2-2, is GAGVSQSPRYKVAKRGQDVALRCDPISGHVSLFWYQQALGQGPEFLTYFQNEAQLDKSGLPSDRFFAERPEGSVSTLKIQRTQQEDSAVYLCASSPPSGRVDGELFFGEGSRLTVL.

This clonotype was picked up a small number of times. This sequence may be a read error, since a much larger clone differs from it by one base. The chain links TRBV7-2 to TRBJ1-5; 10 nucleotides align to TRBD1. CDR3 length: 14 amino acids. The J segment lost 6 bases and the V segment lost 5 bases, leaving 4 bases of the junction unmatched. Germline lookup yields CDR1 SGHTA and CDR2 FQGNSA. CDR3 sequence reads: CASSPGQGFQPQHF. The CDR3 DNA is TGTGCCAGCAGCCCGGGACAGGGGTTTCAGCCCCAGCATTTT.

In this sample, this clonotype turned up a few times. CDR3 DNA sequence: TGTGCCAGCAGTTACGCCGGGACAGGCGGAGAGACCCAGTACTTC. Protein: CASSYAGTGGETQYF. This chain links TRBV28 with TRBJ2-5, with 8 bases lining up with TRBD1. The CDR3 consists of 15 residues. J gave up 4 bases and V 4 bases, and 8 bases lay outside the gene matches. In germline, CDR1 is MDHEN, CDR2 SYDVKM.